The clone carrying this T cell receptor (beta chain) was detected only once. No antigen is known for it. As for time point: new active TB diagnosis, blood taken before or within 7 days of starting treatment. Included patients were adults of at least 18, HIV-seronegative, South African. Sequencing was performed with immunoSEQ multiplex PCR; in TCRdb, only in-frame clones are kept and a portion is missing. The data show around 49,000 clones, about 95% seen once. Germline CDR1 is MGHDK and CDR2 is SYGVNS. The CDR3 sequence is 16 residues long. The germline V and J ends were trimmed by 5 bases and 1 base, with 17 bases remaining between them. The sample originates from a study of T cells in tuberculosis. Study context: Blood was taken before or within 7 days of anti-tuberculosis therapy.

Study-level findings and limits: Active tuberculosis cases were adults; controls were adolescents. The TCR-beta difference was not significant; alpha differences partly reflected length.

This TCR was sampled from an adult with tuberculosis. The chain carries TRBV25-1 and TRBJ2-5, with D possibly matching TRBD1 (6 bases). Sequencing used PBMCs, obtained at tuberculosis diagnosis. The CDR3 loop is CASSQGQVQGQETQYF. CDR3 coding DNA: TGTGCCAGCAGTCAGGGTCAAGTACAGGGCCAAGAGACCCAGTACTTC.